The rows below give T cell receptor beta chains drawn from one sample of a study of control samples from healthy donors and cancer patients. Sequencing was performed with immunoSEQ multiplex PCR; in TCRdb, only in-frame clones are kept and a portion is missing. The data show 150,000 to 200,000 clones, with approximately 92% seen just once and almost 1.5% held by the top ten. Material: blood. These TCRs come from a man aged 18 to 30 in good health. Each CDR3 is given with its conserved first and last residue.

V gene: TRBV5-1; J gene: TRBJ2-5; CDR3 protein: CASSPSETGTETQYF
V gene: TRBV12-2; J gene: TRBJ1-1; CDR3 protein: CASRLANCPRGNEAFF
V gene: TRBV4-1; J gene: TRBJ2-1; CDR3 protein: CASSVGTTSTYNEQFF
V gene: TRBV7-6; J gene: TRBJ2-3; CDR3 protein: CASSLAVAGDITDTQYF
V gene: TRBV6-5; J gene: TRBJ1-6; CDR3 protein: CASSYSPYNSPLHF
V gene: TRBV7-2; J gene: TRBJ1-4; CDR3 protein: CASSLRGTNEKLFF
V gene: TRBV4-1; J gene: TRBJ2-4; CDR3 protein: CASSHPGGENIQYF
V gene: TRBV10-1; J gene: TRBJ2-5; CDR3 protein: CASSGTIGETQYF
V gene: TRBV3-1/TRBV3-2; J gene: TRBJ2-7; CDR3 protein: CASSQVSYEQYF
V gene: TRBV27; J gene: TRBJ2-3; CDR3 protein: CASSLYLATDTQYF
V gene: TRBV28; J gene: TRBJ2-1; CDR3 protein: CASTHPVFLAAEAFNEQFF
V gene: TRBV2; J gene: TRBJ2-2; CDR3 protein: CASRGAGTGELFF
V gene: TRBV5-4; J gene: TRBJ2-7; CDR3 protein: CASSLGGQGMYEQYF
V gene: TRBV10-3; J gene: TRBJ1-1; CDR3 protein: CAIRPGQGATEAFF
V gene: TRBV28; J gene: TRBJ2-3; CDR3 protein: CASSLGLASTDTQYF